This T cell receptor (beta chain) is drawn from a study of T cells in Graves' hyperthyroidism and ophthalmopathy. In its sample, this clonotype was seen a few times. Uncontrolled infection, other autoimmune disease, pregnancy and lactation each barred patients from inclusion. TCR beta CDR3 regions were amplified from RNA. HTBI primers were used for first-round RT-PCR of the TCR CDR3. In TCRdb, the multiplex PCR reads were re-called with MiXCR into one record per CDR3 protein. The data hold approximately 690,000 distinct CDR3 sequences, with more than 14% observed a single time. The CDR3 has 13 residues. Trimming pared 8 bases from V and 3 bases from J, leaving 17 bases between. CDR1 and CDR2 (germline): DFQATT, SNEGSKA (reference sequence).

This sequence joins TRBV20-1 and TRBJ2-7; no firm D call. Sequenced input: blood. The TCR sequence derives from a woman in her 50s with Graves' ophthalmopathy. This CDR3 is CSYTALVNYEQYF. CDR3 nucleotides: TGCAGTTATACGGCCCTAGTCAACTACGAGCAGTACTTC.